This T cell receptor beta chain appears in the sequencing data of a study of a mutant IDH1 vaccine in newly diagnosed glioma. Study-wide points: Pseudoprogression apparently lacked any relation to changes in top peripheral T cell clonotypes.

CDR1 and CDR2 from the germline V gene are MNHNY and SVGAGI (reference sequence). The CDR3 runs to 15 residues. The ends were cut back, 2 bases at V and 11 bases at J, with 18 bases in the middle. As for this clone: Its cognate antigen is unknown.

Profiled with immunoSEQ multiplex PCR; TCRdb holds only in-frame clones, not every one. This table holds 60,000 to 75,000 clones, 75% to 85% found once. Time point denoted: baseline, week 1 (first vaccination visit). Treatment indicated: pre-vaccination baseline after standard-of-care therapy. Sequencing used PBMCs, obtained from a glioma patient treated with radiotherapy, temozolomide or both. V gene TRBV6-6 combines with J gene TRBJ1-4; D ambiguous. This receptor was taken from a middle-aged man with glioma. CDR3 sequence (DNA): TGTGCCAGCAGTTACCCACAAAGCGGGCCCGACAAACTGTTTTTT. Translated: CASSYPQSGPDKLFF.